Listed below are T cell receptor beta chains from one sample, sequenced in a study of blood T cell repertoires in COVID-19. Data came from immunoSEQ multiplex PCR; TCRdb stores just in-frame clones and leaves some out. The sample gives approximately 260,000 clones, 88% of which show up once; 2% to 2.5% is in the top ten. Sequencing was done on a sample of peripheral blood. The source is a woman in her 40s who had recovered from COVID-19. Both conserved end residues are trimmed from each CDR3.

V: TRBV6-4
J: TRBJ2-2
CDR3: ASSAGGGSATGELF

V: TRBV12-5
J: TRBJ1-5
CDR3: ASGLSGGNNQPQH

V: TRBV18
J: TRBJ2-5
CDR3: ASSLGTGEETQY

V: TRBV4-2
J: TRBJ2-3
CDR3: ASSQDLGGLAGDTQY

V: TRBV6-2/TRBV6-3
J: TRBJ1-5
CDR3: ASSYAGGSNQPQH

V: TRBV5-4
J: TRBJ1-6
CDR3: ASSPRQGLVRPLH

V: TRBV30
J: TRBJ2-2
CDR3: AWSRVVGELF

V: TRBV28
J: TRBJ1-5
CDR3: ASRDRVFQGQPQH

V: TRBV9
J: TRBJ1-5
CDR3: ASSQAGDSQPQH

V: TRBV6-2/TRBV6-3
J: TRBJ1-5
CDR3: ASSLGPAGGNQPQH

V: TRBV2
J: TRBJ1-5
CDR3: ASSALGQGARNQPQH

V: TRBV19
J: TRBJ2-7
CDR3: ASSPRDRGYEQY

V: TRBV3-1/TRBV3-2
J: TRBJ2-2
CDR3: ASSQEKARGTGELF

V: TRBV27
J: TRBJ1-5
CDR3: ASNPSGGWSNQPQH

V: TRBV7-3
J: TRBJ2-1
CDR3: ASSPGRRDEQF

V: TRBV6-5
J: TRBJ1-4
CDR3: ASRSRDRNNEKLF

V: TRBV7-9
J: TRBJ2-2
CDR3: ASSLVGNTGELF

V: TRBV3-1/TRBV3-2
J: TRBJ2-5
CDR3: ASSQASGTQETQY

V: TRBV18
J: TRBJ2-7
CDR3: ASSRDGAYEQY

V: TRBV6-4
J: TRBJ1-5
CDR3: ASSARVAGANQPQH

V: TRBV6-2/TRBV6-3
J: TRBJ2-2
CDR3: ASSRGLNTGELF

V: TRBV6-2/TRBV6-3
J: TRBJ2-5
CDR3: ASSSTRRLAGPKYQETQY

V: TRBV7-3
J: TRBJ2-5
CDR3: ASSPTGGDETQY

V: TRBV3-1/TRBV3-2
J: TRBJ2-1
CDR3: ASSLAASSYNEQF

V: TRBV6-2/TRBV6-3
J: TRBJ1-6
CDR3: ASSLQGYSPLH

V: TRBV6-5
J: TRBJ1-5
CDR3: ASSSQGASQPQH

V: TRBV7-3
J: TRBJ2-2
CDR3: ASSQSRVNTGELF

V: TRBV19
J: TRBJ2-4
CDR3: ASSMWGGGKNIQY

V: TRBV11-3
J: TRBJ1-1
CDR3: ASSLRARGGMNTEAF

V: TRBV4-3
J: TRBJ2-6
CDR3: ASSQEHSGANVLT

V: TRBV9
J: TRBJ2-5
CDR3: ASSVAAGWETQY